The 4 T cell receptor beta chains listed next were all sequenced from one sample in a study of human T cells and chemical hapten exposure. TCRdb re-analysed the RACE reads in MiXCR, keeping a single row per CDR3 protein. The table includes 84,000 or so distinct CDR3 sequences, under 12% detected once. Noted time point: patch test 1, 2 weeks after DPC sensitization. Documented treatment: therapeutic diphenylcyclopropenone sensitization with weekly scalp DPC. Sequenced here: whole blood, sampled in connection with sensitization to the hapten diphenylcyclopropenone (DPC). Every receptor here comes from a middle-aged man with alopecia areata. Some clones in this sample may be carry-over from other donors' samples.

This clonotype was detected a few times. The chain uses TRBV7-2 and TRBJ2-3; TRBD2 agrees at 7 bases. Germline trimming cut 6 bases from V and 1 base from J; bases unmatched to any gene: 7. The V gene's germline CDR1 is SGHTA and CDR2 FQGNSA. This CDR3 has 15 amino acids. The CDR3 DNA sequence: TGTGCCAGCAGTCGGGGGGACCCCGGCACAGATACGCAGTATTTT. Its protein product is CASSRGDPGTDTQYF.

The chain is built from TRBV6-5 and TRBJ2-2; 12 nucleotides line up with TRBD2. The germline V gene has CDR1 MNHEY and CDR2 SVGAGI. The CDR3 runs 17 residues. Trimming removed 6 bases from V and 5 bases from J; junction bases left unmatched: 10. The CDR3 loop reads CASSSSGRAGGTGELFF. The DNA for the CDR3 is TGTGCCAGCAGCTCTAGCGGGAGGGCCGGTGGAACCGGGGAGCTGTTTTTT.

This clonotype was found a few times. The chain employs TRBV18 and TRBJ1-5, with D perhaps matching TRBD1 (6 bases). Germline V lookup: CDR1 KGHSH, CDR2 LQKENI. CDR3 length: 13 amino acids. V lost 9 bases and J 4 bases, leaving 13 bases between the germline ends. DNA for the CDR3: TGTGCCAGTAAACGGGGGCTGAATCAGCCCCAGCATTTT. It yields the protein CASKRGLNQPQHF.

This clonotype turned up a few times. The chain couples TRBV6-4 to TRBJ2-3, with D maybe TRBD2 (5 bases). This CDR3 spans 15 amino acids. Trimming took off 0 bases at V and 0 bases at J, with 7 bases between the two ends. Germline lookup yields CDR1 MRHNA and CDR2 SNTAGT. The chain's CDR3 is CASSDSRASTDTQYF. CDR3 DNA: TGTGCCAGCAGTGACTCGAGGGCTAGCACAGATACGCAGTATTTT.